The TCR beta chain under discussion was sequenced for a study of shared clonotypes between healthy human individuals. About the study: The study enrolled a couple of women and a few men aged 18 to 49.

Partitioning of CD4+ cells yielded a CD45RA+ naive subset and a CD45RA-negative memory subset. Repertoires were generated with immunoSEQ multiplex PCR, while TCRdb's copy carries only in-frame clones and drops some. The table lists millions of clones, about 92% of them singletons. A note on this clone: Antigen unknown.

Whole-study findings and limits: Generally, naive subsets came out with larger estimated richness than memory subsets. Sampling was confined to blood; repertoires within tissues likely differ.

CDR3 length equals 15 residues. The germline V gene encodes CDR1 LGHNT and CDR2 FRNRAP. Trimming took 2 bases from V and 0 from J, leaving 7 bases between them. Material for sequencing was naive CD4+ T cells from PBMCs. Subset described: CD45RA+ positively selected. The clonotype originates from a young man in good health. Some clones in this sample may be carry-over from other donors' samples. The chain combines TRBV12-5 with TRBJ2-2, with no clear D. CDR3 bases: TGTGCTAGTGGTTTGTGGGTCTCGAACACCGGGGAGCTGTTTTTT. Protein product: CASGLWVSNTGELFF.